The rows below give T cell receptor beta chains drawn from one sample of a study of human T cells and chemical hapten exposure. MiXCR was run by TCRdb on the RACE reads, yielding one entry per CDR3 protein. The sample comprises roughly 190,000 distinct CDR3 sequences, 20% to 25% of which are singletons, and about 6.7% rests with the top ten. The sample in question was whole blood, obtained in connection with sensitization to the hapten diphenylcyclopropenone (DPC). The receptor set was obtained from a woman aged 50 to 65 with alopecia areata. Some clones in this sample may be carry-over from other donors' samples. The conserved cysteine and the conserved F or W are not part of the CDR3 here. Fields, in order: CDR3 length, J gene, V gene, CDR3 protein.

13	TRBJ1-1	TRBV15	ATSRDLVDRSEAF
12	TRBJ1-1	TRBV10-3	AISEFGTDTEAF
11	TRBJ1-1	TRBV6-6	ASSDRGGTEAF
13	TRBJ2-2	TRBV29-1	SVGRGTGNTGELF
13	TRBJ2-2	TRBV6-4	ASAALAGAAGELF
11	TRBJ1-5	TRBV7-9	ASSAAGNQPQH
12	TRBJ1-4	TRBV29-1	SGLSDRTNEKLF
12	TRBJ2-3	TRBV29-1	SAPASGITDTQY
13	TRBJ2-5	TRBV20-1	SARVGSGRQETQY
15	TRBJ2-1	TRBV6-5	ASSYSRGLAGYNEQF
12	TRBJ2-7	TRBV27	ASKRLAGDGEQY
14	TRBJ2-5	TRBV12-3/TRBV12-4	ASSSKGTSGKETQY
12	TRBJ2-7	TRBV5-1	ASSLSQVGGQQY
9	TRBJ1-1	TRBV2	ASRKGPEAF